These T cell receptor beta chains were read from a single sample in a study of blood T cells in healthy people across ages. TCRdb re-called the 5' RACE reads through MiXCR, storing one row per CDR3 protein. The sample lists under 850,000 distinct CDR3 sequences, about 34% occurring once. Sequencing was performed on blood. Receptors originate from a man aged 18 to 35 in good health. The CDR3 runs from the conserved cysteine through the conserved F or W. The D gene is left open where the match is weak. Size is omitted from some rows. Given values are once, few, many or a class for expanded clones.

length: 13; V: TRBV12-3/TRBV12-4; D: -; size: many; J: TRBJ2-7; DNA: TGTGCCAGCAGTTTTGGCTGGCAGGGCGAGCAGTACTTC; CDR3: CASSFGWQGEQYF
length: 13; V: TRBV5-4; D: TRBD1; size: few; J: TRBJ1-4; DNA: TGTGCCATCCGGGACAGGGAGGCTGAAAAACTGTTTTTT; CDR3: CAIRDREAEKLFF
length: 14; V: TRBV5-5; D: -; size: -; J: TRBJ2-1; DNA: TGTGCCAGCAGCTCGGAGCCGGGGTCCAATGAGCAGTTCTTC; CDR3: CASSSEPGSNEQFF
length: 16; V: TRBV4-1; D: TRBD1; size: -; J: TRBJ2-3; DNA: TGCGCCAGCAGCCGCGGGACAGGGGCTAGCACAGATACGCAGTATTTT; CDR3: CASSRGTGASTDTQYF
length: 13; V: TRBV2; D: TRBD2; size: -; J: TRBJ2-5; DNA: TGTGCCATCGGACTAGCCCCAGGGGAGACCCAGTACTTC; CDR3: CAIGLAPGETQYF
length: 15; V: TRBV4-3; D: -; size: few; J: TRBJ2-3; DNA: TGCGCCAGCAGCCAAGGTTTAGCGAGCGCAGATACGCAGTATTTT; CDR3: CASSQGLASADTQYF
length: 13; V: TRBV20-1; D: -; size: -; J: TRBJ1-5; DNA: TGCAGTGCTAGTCGGGGGGCGATTCAGCCCCAGCATTTT; CDR3: CSASRGAIQPQHF
length: 14; V: TRBV14; D: -; size: many; J: TRBJ1-6; DNA: TGTGCCAGCAGCCAACCCGGGTCTAGATCACCCCTCCACTTT; CDR3: CASSQPGSRSPLHF
length: 15; V: TRBV7-2; D: -; size: -; J: TRBJ2-7; DNA: TGTGCCAGCAGCTTAGATACCCGAAGCTCCTACGAGCAGTACTTC; CDR3: CASSLDTRSSYEQYF
length: 16; V: TRBV20-1; D: -; size: once; J: TRBJ1-2; DNA: TGCAGGGCTAGAGATCTCGATGAGGCCAGGGTAGATGGCTACACCTTC; CDR3: CRARDLDEARVDGYTF
length: 13; V: TRBV5-1; D: -; size: few; J: TRBJ1-2; DNA: TGCGCCAGCAGCTGGGAACGGGGGGATGGCTACACCTTC; CDR3: CASSWERGDGYTF
length: 15; V: TRBV5-1; D: -; size: many; J: TRBJ2-3; DNA: TGCGCCAGCAGCTTGGCCGGGAAGGGGGCAGATACGCAGTATTTT; CDR3: CASSLAGKGADTQYF
length: 15; V: TRBV12-5; D: TRBD2; size: few; J: TRBJ2-5; DNA: TGTGCTAGTGGTTTGTGGGAGGGGTCCCAAGAGACCCAGTACTTC; CDR3: CASGLWEGSQETQYF
length: 14; V: TRBV19; D: -; size: -; J: TRBJ2-3; DNA: TGTGCCAGTAGTCTCACAGACATCACAGATACGCAGTATTTT; CDR3: CASSLTDITDTQYF
length: 14; V: TRBV7-9; D: -; size: once; J: TRBJ2-5; DNA: TGTGCCAGCAGCCCCACTGACAGGAAAAATGAGCAGTACTTC; CDR3: CASSPTDRKNEQYF
length: 15; V: TRBV20-1; D: TRBD2; size: few; J: TRBJ2-3; DNA: TGCAGTGCTACCTCTCCTAGCGGAGTCACAGATACGCAGTATTTT; CDR3: CSATSPSGVTDTQYF
length: 15; V: TRBV12-3/TRBV12-4; D: TRBD1; size: once; J: TRBJ1-1; DNA: TGTGCCAGCAGATCAGGGGGGTTCGGGATCACTGAAGCTTTCTTT; CDR3: CASRSGGFGITEAFF
length: 14; V: TRBV20-1; D: -; size: -; J: TRBJ1-6; DNA: TGCAGTGCTAGAGAACTGCCCCGCAATTCACCCCTCCACTTT; CDR3: CSARELPRNSPLHF
length: 12; V: TRBV10-3; D: -; size: -; J: TRBJ2-5; DNA: TGTGCCATCAGTGTAGGGCAAGAGACCCAGTACTTC; CDR3: CAISVGQETQYF
length: 15; V: TRBV4-2; D: -; size: -; J: TRBJ2-5; DNA: TGTGCCAGCAGCCAAGATCCGGGGGCCCAAGAGACCCAGTACTTC; CDR3: CASSQDPGAQETQYF
length: 14; V: TRBV20-1; D: -; size: -; J: TRBJ2-3; DNA: TGCAGTGCTAGATGGGGCGGGAGCACAGATACGCAGTATTTT; CDR3: CSARWGGSTDTQYF
length: 16; V: TRBV4-3; D: TRBD1; size: -; J: TRBJ1-5; DNA: TGCGCCAGCAGCCAATCGTCGGGACAGGGCAATCGGCCCCAGCATTTT; CDR3: CASSQSSGQGNRPQHF
length: 13; V: TRBV4-3; D: -; size: -; J: TRBJ1-1; DNA: TGCGCCAGCAGCCCAAGAATACTGGATGAAGCTTTCTTT; CDR3: CASSPRILDEAFF
length: 15; V: TRBV20-1; D: TRBD2; size: -; J: TRBJ2-4; DNA: TGCAGTGCTAGAGATAGCCTAGCGGGAGATGGGACCGCGTACTTC; CDR3: CSARDSLAGDGTAYF
length: 13; V: TRBV7-9; D: -; size: -; J: TRBJ1-4; DNA: TGTGCCAGCACCCACCCGTCTAATGAAAAACTGTTTTTT; CDR3: CASTHPSNEKLFF
length: 13; V: TRBV4-3; D: -; size: -; J: TRBJ2-7; DNA: TGCGCCAGCAGCCCAGTACAGTACAATGAGCAGTACTTC; CDR3: CASSPVQYNEQYF
length: 13; V: TRBV14; D: -; size: -; J: TRBJ1-2; DNA: TGTGCCAGCAGCGCCAGGGTAGGCGATGGCTACACCTTC; CDR3: CASSARVGDGYTF
length: 13; V: TRBV12-3/TRBV12-4; D: -; size: many; J: TRBJ1-4; DNA: TGTGCCAGCAGCGACAGCGCTAATGAAAAACTGTTTTTT; CDR3: CASSDSANEKLFF
length: 12; V: TRBV13; D: -; size: many; J: TRBJ2-3; DNA: TGTGCCAGCAGCCCGTCCGACGATACGCAGTATTTT; CDR3: CASSPSDDTQYF
length: 19; V: TRBV7-8; D: TRBD2; size: once; J: TRBJ2-2; DNA: TGTGCCAGCAGCCTTATAGGAGTGGCGGGGGGGCCAGACACCGGGGAGCTGTTTTTT; CDR3: CASSLIGVAGGPDTGELFF
length: 14; V: TRBV10-3; D: TRBD2; size: few; J: TRBJ2-1; DNA: TGTGCCGGATCCGGGGGGGGTTCCTACAATGAGCAGTTCTTC; CDR3: CAGSGGGSYNEQFF
length: 15; V: TRBV12-5; D: TRBD1; size: -; J: TRBJ1-1; DNA: TGTGCTAGTGGTTTGGGATCGACAGGGTGGGTTGAAGCTTTCTTT; CDR3: CASGLGSTGWVEAFF
length: 16; V: TRBV14; D: TRBD1; size: -; J: TRBJ2-1; DNA: TGTGCCAGCAGCCAACAGGACAGGGGGCGCCTGAAGGAGCAGTTCTTC; CDR3: CASSQQDRGRLKEQFF
length: 14; V: TRBV20-1; D: -; size: many; J: TRBJ1-2; DNA: TGCAGTGCTAGCCTTTGGGACTCCGGATATGGCTACACCTTC; CDR3: CSASLWDSGYGYTF
length: 16; V: TRBV11-2; D: -; size: -; J: TRBJ2-1; DNA: TGTGCCAGCAGCCAGAGACAGGGAGGGTCCTACAATGAGCAGTTCTTC; CDR3: CASSQRQGGSYNEQFF
length: 16; V: TRBV4-2; D: TRBD2; size: few; J: TRBJ2-3; DNA: TGTGCCAGCAGCCAGGGGGGACTAGCGGTTACAGATACGCAGTATTTT; CDR3: CASSQGGLAVTDTQYF
length: 15; V: TRBV7-8; D: -; size: -; J: TRBJ1-5; DNA: TGTGCCAGCAGCCCAGAGATTGGGGACAATCAGCCCCAGCATTTT; CDR3: CASSPEIGDNQPQHF
length: 15; V: TRBV12-5; D: TRBD1; size: -; J: TRBJ2-1; DNA: TGTGCTAGTGGTAAGGGACAGGGGTACGACGGTGAGCAGTTCTTC; CDR3: CASGKGQGYDGEQFF
length: 14; V: TRBV21-1; D: -; size: -; J: TRBJ1-1; DNA: TGTGCCAGCAGGGGACCGGATGATGGCACTGAAGCTTTCTTT; CDR3: CASRGPDDGTEAFF
length: 14; V: TRBV20-1; D: -; size: few; J: TRBJ1-5; DNA: TGCAGTGCTCCTTCGGGGCAGGGAAATCAGCCCCAGCATTTT; CDR3: CSAPSGQGNQPQHF
length: 16; V: TRBV27; D: TRBD1; size: -; J: TRBJ2-1; DNA: TGTGCCAGCAGCCCCCCAGGGGGACAAAATTACAATGAGCAGTTCTTC; CDR3: CASSPPGGQNYNEQFF
length: 14; V: TRBV5-1; D: TRBD1; size: -; J: TRBJ1-2; DNA: TGCGCCAGCAGCATAGACAGGGGGAACTATGGCTACACCTTC; CDR3: CASSIDRGNYGYTF
length: 15; V: TRBV4-3; D: -; size: many; J: TRBJ1-5; DNA: TGCGCCAGCAGCCAAGACAGATTCGGCAATCAGCCCCAGCATTTT; CDR3: CASSQDRFGNQPQHF